The 2 T cell receptor beta chains presented below share a single source sample, sequenced in a study of human T cells and chemical hapten exposure. Time point defined: pre-sensitization, week 0. This sample's treatment: therapeutic diphenylcyclopropenone sensitization with weekly scalp DPC. TCRdb used MiXCR to reprocess the RACE reads, holding one entry per CDR3 protein. The sample holds under 70,000 distinct CDR3 sequences, about 10% seen once. Sequencing used whole blood, obtained in connection with sensitization to the hapten diphenylcyclopropenone (DPC). The receptors derive from a woman in her forties with alopecia areata. Some clones in this sample may be carry-over from other donors' samples.

V and J are TRBV27 and TRBJ2-5; D remains ambiguous. The CDR3 contains 13 residues. Trimming took off 0 bases at V and 4 bases at J, with 6 bases between the two ends. Germline CDR1 and CDR2: MNHEY and SMNVEV (reference sequence). The CDR3 reads CASSLSFSETQYF. CDR3 in DNA: TGTGCCAGCAGTTTATCTTTTTCAGAGACCCAGTACTTC.

This clonotype was seen repeatedly, ten times or more. This rearrangement joins TRBV13 to TRBJ2-7; D gene uncertain. Trimming took off 1 base at V and 3 bases at J, with 7 bases between the two ends. The germline gives CDR1 PRHDT, CDR2 FYEKMQ (reference sequence). The CDR3 loop spans 13 amino acids. The CDR3, as DNA: TGTGCCAGCAGCTTAGAGGACGGCTACGAGCAGTACTTC. It translates to CASSLEDGYEQYF.